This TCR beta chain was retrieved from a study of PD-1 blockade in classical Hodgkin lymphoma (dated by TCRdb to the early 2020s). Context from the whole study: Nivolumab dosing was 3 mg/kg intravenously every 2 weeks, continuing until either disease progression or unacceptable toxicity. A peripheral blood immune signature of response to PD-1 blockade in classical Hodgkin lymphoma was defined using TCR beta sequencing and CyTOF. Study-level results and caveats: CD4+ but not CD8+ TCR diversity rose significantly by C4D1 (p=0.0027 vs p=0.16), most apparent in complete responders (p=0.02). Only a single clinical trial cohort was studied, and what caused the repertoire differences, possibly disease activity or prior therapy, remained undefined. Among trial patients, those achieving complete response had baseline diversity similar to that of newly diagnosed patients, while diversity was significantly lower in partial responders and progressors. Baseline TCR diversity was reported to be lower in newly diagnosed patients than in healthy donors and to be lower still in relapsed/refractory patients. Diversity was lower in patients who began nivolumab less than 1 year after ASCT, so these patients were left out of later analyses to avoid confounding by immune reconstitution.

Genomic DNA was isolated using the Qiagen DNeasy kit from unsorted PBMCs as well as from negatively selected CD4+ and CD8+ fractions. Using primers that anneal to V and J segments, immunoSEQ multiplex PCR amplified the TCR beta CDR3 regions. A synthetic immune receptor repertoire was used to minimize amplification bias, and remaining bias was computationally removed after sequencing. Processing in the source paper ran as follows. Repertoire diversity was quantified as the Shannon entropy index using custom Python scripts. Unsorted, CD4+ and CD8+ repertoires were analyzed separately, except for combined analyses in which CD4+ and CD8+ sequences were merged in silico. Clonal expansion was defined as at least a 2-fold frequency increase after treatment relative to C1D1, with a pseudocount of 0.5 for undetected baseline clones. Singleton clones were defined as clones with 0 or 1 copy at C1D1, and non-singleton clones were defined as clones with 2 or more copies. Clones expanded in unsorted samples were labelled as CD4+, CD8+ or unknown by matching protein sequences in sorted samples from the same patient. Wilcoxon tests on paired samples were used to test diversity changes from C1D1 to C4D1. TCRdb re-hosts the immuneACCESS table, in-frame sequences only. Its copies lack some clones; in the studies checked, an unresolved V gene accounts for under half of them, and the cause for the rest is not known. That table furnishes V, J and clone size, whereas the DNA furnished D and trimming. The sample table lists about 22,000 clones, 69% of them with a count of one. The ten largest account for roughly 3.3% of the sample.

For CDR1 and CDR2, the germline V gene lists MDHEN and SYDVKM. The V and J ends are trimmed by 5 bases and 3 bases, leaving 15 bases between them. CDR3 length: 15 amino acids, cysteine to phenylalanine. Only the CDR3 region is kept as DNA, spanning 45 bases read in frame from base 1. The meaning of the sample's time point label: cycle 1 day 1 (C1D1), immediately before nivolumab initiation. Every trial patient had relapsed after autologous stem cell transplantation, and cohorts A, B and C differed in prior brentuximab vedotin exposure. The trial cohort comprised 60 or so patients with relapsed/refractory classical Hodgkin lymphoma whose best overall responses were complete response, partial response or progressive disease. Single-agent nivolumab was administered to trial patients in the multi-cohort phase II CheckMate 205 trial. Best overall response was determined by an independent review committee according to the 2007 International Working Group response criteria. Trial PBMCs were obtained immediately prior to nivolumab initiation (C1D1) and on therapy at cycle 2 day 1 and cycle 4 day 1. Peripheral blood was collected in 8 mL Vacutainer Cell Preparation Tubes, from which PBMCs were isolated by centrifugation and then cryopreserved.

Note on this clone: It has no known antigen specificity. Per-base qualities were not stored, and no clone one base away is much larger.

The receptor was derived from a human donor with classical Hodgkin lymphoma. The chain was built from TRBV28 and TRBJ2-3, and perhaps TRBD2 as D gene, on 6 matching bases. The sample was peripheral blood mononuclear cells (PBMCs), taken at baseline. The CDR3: CASSPRGRGTDTQYF. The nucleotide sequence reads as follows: TGTGCCAGCAGTCCCCGGGGGAGAGGGACAGATACGCAGTATTTT.